This T cell receptor (beta chain) was recovered during a study of early T cells in non-severe SARS-CoV-2 infection (dated by TCRdb to 2020 to 2023). For the study in its entirety: Because TCR sequencing was done on bulk RNA from unsorted whole blood, the alpha and beta chains could not be paired.

This was a case-control study nested in a cohort of healthcare workers in London, UK, who had nasopharyngeal swab PCR tests and blood samples taken every week. Between 23 and 31 March 2020, the week of the UK lockdown, healthcare workers were enrolled and then followed up weekly for as long as 16 weeks. Library generation was performed with 5' RACE. The sequencer listed for this sample is NextSeq 500. To correct for sequencing error and PCR bias, the TCR library protocol tagged individual cDNA molecules with unique molecular identifiers. Both TCR alpha and beta chains were sequenced, and tight co-correlation was observed between alpha and beta sequence abundances in each sample. Regarding the original processing steps: Decombinator V4 was used to annotate the V gene, J gene and CDR3 of the TCR sequences. TCRs were defined as expanded if a significant change between any two time points was detected under a Poisson model with p below 0.0001. Abundances of TCRs were expressed as counts per million after normalisation to the total number of TCRs sequenced in each sample. TRAV1-2 paired with TRAJ12, TRAJ20 or TRAJ33 defined MAIT TCRs, while TRAV10 paired with TRAJ18 defined iNKT TCRs. A search of VDJdb, accessed on 1 November 2021, was run for TCRs annotated to CMV, EBV and SARS-CoV-2, with TCRs annotated for multiple antigens excluded. TCRdb passed the public sequencing reads through fastp at Q25 and MiXCR, retaining productive beta sequences. Each entry merges the rows of one CDR3 protein and shows their most common DNA and genes. The V and J calls and clone size come from TCRdb's table, not from the authors' own analysis. The sample table shows about 36,000 distinct CDR3 sequences, and approximately 5.3% are seen once. The top ten constitute about 32% of the sample.

This clonotype was counted at least ten times. Which antigen it targets is not known. No per-base quality is available; no much larger clone lies one base away. Overall study outcomes, separate from this receptor: Matching against VDJdb was skewed toward anti-spike CD8 responses, likely underestimated virus-specific expansions, and missed private and CD4 specificities.

Based on the germline V gene (reference sequence), the CDR1 and CDR2 sequences are MNHNY and SVGAGI. Relative to germline, V is missing 2 bases and J is missing 4 bases, with 4 bases of the junction outside any gene match. The CDR3 runs 14 amino acids, cysteine and phenylalanine included. The kept DNA is CDR3 alone, 42 bases in frame from the first base. Sequencing input: whole blood. This sequence was found in an adult who was a healthcare worker with PCR-confirmed SARS-CoV-2 infection or an uninfected control (not recorded which). The chain couples TRBV6-6 to TRBJ1-1; the junction holds 7 bases that match TRBD1. Here the CDR3 is given as CASSYAYRGTEAFF. In nucleotides, the sequence is TGTGCCAGCAGTTACGCTTACAGGGGCACTGAAGCTTTCTTT.